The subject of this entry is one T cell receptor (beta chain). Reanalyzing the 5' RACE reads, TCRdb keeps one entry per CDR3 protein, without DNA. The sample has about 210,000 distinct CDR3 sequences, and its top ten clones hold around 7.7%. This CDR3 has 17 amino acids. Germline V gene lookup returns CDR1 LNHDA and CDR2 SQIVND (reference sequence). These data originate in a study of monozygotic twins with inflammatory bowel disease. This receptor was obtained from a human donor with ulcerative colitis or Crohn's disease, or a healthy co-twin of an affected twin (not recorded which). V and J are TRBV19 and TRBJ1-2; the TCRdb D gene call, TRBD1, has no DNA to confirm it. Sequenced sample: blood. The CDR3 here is CASSIDPGRQSNYGYTF.